This record concerns one T cell receptor (beta chain) sequence. The data stem from a study of blood T cell repertoires in COVID-19. Study-level information: Material from acute and convalescent COVID-19 was sourced from the United States, Italy and Spain. T cells, B-cell-depleted T cells, or PBMCs supplied cDNA or gDNA.

CDR3 length: 13 residues. The ends were cut back, 7 bases at V and 0 bases at J, with 9 bases in the middle. Germline values: CDR1 MDHEN, CDR2 SYDVKM. Using immunoSEQ multiplex PCR, the repertoire was profiled, and TCRdb retains in-frame clones only, with some absent. This sample carries 380,000 or so clones, over 65% of them seen once, and the ten largest clones take approximately 1%. This receptor was obtained from a human donor with acute or convalescent COVID-19. The donor label of this sample is uncertain. What was sequenced was peripheral blood. V usage is TRBV28 and J usage is TRBJ1-2; no definite D call. CDR3 coding DNA: TGTGCCAGCACCGGGTCTACTAACTATGGCTACACCTTC. Residues: CASTGSTNYGYTF.